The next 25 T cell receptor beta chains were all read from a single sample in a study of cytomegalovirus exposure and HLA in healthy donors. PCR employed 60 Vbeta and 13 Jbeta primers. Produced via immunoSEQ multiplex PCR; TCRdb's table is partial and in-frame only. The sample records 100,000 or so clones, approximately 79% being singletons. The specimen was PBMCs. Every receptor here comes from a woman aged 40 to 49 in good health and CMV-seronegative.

The CDR3 reads CASSFGGGSYEQYF. The CDR3 DNA follows: TGTGCCAGCAGTTTCGGGGGGGGGAGTTACGAGCAGTACTTC. The chain recombines TRBV28 with TRBJ2-7, with TRBD2 identical over 8 bases. The CDR3 contains 14 residues. Germline trimming cut 3 bases from V and 4 bases from J; bases unmatched to any gene: 5. Per the germline V gene, CDR1 is MDHEN and CDR2 is SYDVKM.

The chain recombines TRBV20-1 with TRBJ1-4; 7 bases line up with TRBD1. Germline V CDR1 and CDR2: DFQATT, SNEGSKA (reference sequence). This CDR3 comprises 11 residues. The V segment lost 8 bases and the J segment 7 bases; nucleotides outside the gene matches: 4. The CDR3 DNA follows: TGCAGTTATCAGGGGGTTGAAAAACTGTTTTTT. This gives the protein CSYQGVEKLFF.

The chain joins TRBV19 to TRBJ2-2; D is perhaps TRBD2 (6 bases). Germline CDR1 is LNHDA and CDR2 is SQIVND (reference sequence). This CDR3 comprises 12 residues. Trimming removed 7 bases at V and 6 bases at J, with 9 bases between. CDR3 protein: CASTSGPGELFF. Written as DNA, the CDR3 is TGTGCCAGTACCAGCGGGCCCGGGGAGCTGTTTTTT.

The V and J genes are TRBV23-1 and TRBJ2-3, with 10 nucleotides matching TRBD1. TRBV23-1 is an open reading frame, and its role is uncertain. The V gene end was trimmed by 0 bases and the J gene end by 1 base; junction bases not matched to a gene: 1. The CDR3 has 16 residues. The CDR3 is CASSQSGTGGTDTQYF. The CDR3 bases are TGCGCCAGCAGTCAATCGGGGACAGGGGGCACAGATACGCAGTATTTT.

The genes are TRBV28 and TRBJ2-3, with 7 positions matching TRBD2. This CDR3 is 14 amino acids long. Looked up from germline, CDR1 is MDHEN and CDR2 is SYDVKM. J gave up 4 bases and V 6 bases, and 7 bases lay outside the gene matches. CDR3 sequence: CASSFPTSPDTQYF. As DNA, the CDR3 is TGTGCCAGCAGCTTCCCGACTAGCCCAGATACGCAGTATTTT.

CDR3 nucleotides: TGTGCCAGCAGTGAAGGGTCAGATTTTACCTACGAGCAGTACTTC. It codes for CASSEGSDFTYEQYF. This chain links TRBV6-1 with TRBJ2-7; D remains ambiguous. With 1 base removed from V and 2 bases from J, the gap between germline ends came to 12 bases. The CDR3 runs to 15 residues. CDR1 MNHNS and CDR2 SASEGT come from the germline V gene.

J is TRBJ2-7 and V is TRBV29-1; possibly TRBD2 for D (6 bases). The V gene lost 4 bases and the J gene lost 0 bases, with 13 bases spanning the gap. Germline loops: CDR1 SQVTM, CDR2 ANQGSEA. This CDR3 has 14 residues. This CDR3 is CSVGPGAFSYEQYF. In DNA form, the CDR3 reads TGCAGCGTTGGGCCGGGAGCCTTCTCCTACGAGCAGTACTTC.

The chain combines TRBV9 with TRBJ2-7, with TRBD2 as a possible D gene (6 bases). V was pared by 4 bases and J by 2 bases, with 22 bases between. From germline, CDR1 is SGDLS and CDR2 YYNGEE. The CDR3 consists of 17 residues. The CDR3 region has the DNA TGTGCCAGCAGCCCTACCCGGGGAGGACGGAGCCCCTACGAGCAGTACTTC. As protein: CASSPTRGGRSPYEQYF.

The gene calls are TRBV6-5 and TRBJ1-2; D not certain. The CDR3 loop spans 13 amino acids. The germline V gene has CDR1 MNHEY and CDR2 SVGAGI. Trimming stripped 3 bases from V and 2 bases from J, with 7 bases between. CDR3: CASSYSRNYGYTF. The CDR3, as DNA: TGTGCCAGCAGTTATTCCAGAAACTATGGCTACACCTTC.

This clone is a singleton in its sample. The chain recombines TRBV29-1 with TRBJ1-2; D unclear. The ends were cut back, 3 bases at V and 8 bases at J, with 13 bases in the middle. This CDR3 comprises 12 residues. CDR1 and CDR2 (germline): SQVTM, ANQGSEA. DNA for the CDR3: TGCAGCGTTGAGTTCGGGAAGTGGGGCTACACCTTC. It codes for CSVEFGKWGYTF.

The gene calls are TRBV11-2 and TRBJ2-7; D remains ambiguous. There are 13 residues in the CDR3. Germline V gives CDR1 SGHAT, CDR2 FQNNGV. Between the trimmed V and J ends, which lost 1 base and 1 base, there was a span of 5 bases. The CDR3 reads CASSLGGSYEQYF. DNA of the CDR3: TGTGCCAGCAGCTTAGGCGGTTCCTACGAGCAGTACTTC.

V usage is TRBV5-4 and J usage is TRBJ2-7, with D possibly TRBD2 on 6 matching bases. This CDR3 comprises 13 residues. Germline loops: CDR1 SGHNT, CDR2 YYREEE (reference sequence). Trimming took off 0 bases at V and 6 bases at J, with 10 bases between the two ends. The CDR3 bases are TGTGCCAGCAGCTTGGAGAGGGGAGGCGAGCAGTACTTC. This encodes CASSLERGGEQYF. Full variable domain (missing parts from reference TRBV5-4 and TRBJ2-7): ETGVTQSPTHLIKTRGQQVTLRCSSQSGHNTVSWYQQALGQGPQFIFQYYREEENGRGNFPPRFSGLQFPNYSSELNVNALELDDSALYLCASSLERGGEQYFGPGTRLTVT.

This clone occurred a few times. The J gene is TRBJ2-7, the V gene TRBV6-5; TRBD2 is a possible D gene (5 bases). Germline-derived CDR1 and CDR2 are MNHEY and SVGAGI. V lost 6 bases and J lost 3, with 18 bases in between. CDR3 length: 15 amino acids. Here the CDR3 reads CASSPSGRGDYEQYF. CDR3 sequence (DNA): TGTGCCAGCAGCCCAAGCGGACGGGGTGACTACGAGCAGTACTTC.

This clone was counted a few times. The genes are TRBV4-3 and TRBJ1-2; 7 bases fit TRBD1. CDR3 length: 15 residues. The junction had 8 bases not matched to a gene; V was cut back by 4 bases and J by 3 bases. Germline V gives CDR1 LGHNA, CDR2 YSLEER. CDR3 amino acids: CASSRYGQDDYGYTF. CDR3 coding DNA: TGCGCCAGCAGCCGATACGGACAGGACGACTATGGCTACACCTTC.

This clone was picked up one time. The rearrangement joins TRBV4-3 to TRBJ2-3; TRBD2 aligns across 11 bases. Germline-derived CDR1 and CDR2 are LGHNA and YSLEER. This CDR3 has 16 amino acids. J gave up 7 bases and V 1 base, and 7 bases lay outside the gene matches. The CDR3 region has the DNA TGCGCCAGCAGCCAAGCAGCCGCTAGCGGGGGGAATACGCAGTATTTT. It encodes CASSQAAASGGNTQYF.

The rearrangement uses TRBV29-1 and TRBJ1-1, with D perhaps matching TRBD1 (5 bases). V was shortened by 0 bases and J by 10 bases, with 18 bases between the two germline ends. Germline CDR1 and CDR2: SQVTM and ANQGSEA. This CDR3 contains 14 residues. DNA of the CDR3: TGCAGCGTTGAAGATAAACGAAGGGACTTGCGAGCTTTCTTT. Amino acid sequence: CSVEDKRRDLRAFF.

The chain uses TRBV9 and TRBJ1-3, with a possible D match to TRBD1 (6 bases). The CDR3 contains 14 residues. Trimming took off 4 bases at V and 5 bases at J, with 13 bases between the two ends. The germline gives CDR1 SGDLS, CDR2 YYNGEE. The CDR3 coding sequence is TGTGCCAGCAGCCCCGGTCAGGGGAGAAACACCATATATTTT. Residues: CASSPGQGRNTIYF.

CDR3 DNA sequence: TGCGCCAGCAGCAGGGGGGGAGAAAGTGGAAACACCATATATTTT. Amino acid sequence: CASSRGGESGNTIYF. V usage is TRBV5-1 and J usage is TRBJ1-3; weak D call: TRBD1 (6 bases). CDR1 and CDR2 from the germline V gene are SGHRS and YFSETQ. Trimming shortened V by 4 bases and J by 3 bases, and 14 bases separated the two germline ends. There are 15 residues in the CDR3.

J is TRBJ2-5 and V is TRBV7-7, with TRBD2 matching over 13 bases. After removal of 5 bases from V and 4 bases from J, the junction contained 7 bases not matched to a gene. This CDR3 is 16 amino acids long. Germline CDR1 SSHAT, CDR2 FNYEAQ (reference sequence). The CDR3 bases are TGTGCCAGCAGCCAATCAGGACTAGCGGGAGTAGAGACCCAGTACTTC. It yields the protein CASSQSGLAGVETQYF. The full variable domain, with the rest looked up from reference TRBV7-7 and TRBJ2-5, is GAGVSQSPRYKVTKRGQDVTLRCDPISSHATLYWYQQALGQGPEFLTYFNYEAQPDKSGLPSDRFSAERPEGSISTLTIQRTEQRDSAMYRCASSQSGLAGVETQYFGPGTRLLVL.

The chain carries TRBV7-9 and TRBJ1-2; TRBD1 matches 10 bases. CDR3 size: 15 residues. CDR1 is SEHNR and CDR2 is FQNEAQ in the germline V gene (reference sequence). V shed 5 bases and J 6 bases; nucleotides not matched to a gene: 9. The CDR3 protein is CASSASGTGADGYTF. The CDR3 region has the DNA TGTGCCAGCAGCGCATCCGGGACAGGGGCCGATGGCTACACCTTC.

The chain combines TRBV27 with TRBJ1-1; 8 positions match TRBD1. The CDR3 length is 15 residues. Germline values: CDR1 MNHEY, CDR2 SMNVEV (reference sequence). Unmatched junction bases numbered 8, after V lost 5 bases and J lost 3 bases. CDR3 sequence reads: CASSAGDRRHTEAFF. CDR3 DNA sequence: TGTGCCAGCAGTGCCGGGGACAGGAGACACACTGAAGCTTTCTTT.

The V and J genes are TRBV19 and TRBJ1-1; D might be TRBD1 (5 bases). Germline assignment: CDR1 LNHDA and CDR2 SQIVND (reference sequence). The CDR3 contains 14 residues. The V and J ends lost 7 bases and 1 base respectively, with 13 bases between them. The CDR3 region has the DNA TGTGCCAGTACCTACTCTAGGGGGAACACTGAAGCTTTCTTT. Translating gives CASTYSRGNTEAFF.

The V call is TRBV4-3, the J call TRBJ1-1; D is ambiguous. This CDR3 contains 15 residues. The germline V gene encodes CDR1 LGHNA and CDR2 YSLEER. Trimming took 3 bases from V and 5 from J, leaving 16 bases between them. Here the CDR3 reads CASSQDRVEGTEAFF. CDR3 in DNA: TGCGCCAGCAGCCAGGATCGGGTCGAGGGTACTGAAGCTTTCTTT.

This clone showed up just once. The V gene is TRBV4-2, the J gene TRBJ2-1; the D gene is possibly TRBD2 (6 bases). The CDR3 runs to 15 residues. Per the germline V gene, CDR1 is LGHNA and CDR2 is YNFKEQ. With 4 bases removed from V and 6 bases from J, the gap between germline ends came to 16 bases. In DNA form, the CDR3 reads TGTGCCAGCAGCCGGGAGGCGGCTCGGGGCAATGAGCAGTTCTTC. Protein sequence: CASSREAARGNEQFF.

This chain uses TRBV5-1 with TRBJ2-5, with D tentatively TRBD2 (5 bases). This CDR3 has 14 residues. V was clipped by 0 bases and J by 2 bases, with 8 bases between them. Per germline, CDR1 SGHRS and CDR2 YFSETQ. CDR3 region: CASSLGPGQETQYF. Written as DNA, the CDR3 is TGCGCCAGCAGCTTGGGACCGGGGCAAGAGACCCAGTACTTC. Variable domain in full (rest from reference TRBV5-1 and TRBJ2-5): KAGVTQTPRYLIKTRGQQVTLSCSPISGHRSVSWYQQTPGQGLQFLFEYFSETQRNKGNFPGRFSGRQFSNSRSEMNVSTLELGDSALYLCASSLGPGQETQYFGPGTRLLVL.